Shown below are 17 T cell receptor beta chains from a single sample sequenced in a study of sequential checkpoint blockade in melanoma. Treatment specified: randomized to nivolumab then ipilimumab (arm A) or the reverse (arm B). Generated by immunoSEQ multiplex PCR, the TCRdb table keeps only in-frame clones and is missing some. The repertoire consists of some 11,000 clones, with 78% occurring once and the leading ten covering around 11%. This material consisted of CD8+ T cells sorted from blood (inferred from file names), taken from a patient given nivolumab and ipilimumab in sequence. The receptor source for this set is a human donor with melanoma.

CDR3 sequence reads: CASSFPGLGYEQYF. CDR3 coding DNA: TGTGCCAGCAGTTTCCCAGGGTTGGGCTACGAGCAGTACTTC. The genes are TRBV28 and TRBJ2-7, with TRBD1 as a possible D gene (5 bases). The germline V gene has CDR1 MDHEN and CDR2 SYDVKM. The CDR3 extends over 14 amino acids. V lost 3 bases and J 3 bases, leaving 12 bases between the germline ends.

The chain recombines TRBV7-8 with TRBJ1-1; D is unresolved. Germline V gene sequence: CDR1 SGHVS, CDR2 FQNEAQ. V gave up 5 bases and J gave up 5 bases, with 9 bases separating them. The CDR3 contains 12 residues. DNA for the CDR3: TGTGCCAGCAGCCCCCTAAAAACTGAAGCTTTCTTT. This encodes CASSPLKTEAFF. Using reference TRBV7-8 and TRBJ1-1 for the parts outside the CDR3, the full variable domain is GAGVSQSPRYKVAKRGQDVALRCDPISGHVSLFWYQQALGQGPEFLTYFQNEAQLDKSGLPSDRFFAERPEGSVSTLKIQRTQQEDSAVYLCASSPLKTEAFFGQGTRLTVV.

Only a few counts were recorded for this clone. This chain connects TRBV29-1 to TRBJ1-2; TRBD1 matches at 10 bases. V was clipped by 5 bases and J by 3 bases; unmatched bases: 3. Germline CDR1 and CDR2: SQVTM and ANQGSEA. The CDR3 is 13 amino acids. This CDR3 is CSVPGTGDYGYTF. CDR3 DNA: TGCAGCGTTCCCGGGACAGGGGACTATGGCTACACCTTC.

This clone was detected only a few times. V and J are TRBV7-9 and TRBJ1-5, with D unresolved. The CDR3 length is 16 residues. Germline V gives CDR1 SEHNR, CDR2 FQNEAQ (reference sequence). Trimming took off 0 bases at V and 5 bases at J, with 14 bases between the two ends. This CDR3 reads CASSLAPGRVDQPQHF. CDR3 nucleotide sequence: TGTGCCAGCAGCTTAGCGCCTGGGCGGGTTGATCAGCCCCAGCATTTT. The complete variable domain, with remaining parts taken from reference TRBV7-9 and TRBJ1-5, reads DTGVSQNPRHKITKRGQNVTFRCDPISEHNRLYWYRQTLGQGPEFLTYFQNEAQLEKSRLLSDRFSAERPKGSFSTLEIQRTEQGDSAMYLCASSLAPGRVDQPQHFGDGTRLSIL.

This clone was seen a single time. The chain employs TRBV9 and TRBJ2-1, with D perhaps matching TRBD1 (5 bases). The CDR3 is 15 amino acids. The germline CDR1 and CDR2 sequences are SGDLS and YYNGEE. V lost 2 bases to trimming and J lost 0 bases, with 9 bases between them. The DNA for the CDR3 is TGTGCCAGCAGCGTTGACAGAAGCTCCTACAATGAGCAGTTCTTC. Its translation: CASSVDRSSYNEQFF.

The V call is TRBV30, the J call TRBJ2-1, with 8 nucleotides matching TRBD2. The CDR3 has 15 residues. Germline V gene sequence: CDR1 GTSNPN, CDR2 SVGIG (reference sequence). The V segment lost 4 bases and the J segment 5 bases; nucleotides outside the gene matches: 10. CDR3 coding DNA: TGTGCCTGGACCCTCGACGGGAGGGCGCACAATGAGCAGTTCTTC. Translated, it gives CAWTLDGRAHNEQFF.

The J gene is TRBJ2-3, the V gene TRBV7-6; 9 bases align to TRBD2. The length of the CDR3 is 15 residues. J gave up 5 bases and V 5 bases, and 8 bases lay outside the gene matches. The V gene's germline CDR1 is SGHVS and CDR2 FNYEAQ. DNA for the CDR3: TGTGCCAGCAGCACTAAGCGGGGGGTAGTAGATACGCAGTATTTT. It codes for CASSTKRGVVDTQYF.

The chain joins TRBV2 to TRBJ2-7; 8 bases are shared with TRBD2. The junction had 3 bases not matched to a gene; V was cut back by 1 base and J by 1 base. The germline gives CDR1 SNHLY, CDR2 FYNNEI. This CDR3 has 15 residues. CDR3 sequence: CASSEGRGVSYEQYF. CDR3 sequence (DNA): TGTGCCAGCAGTGAAGGGCGGGGGGTGTCCTACGAGCAGTACTTC.

The CDR3 reads CASKLAGGTYEQYF. As DNA, the CDR3 is TGTGCCAGCAAACTAGCGGGAGGGACCTACGAGCAGTACTTC. J is TRBJ2-7 and V is TRBV28; 13 bases line up with TRBD2. CDR1 and CDR2 from the germline V gene are MDHEN and SYDVKM. Trimming took 7 bases from V and 2 from J; bases not matched to a gene: 2. There are 14 residues in the CDR3.

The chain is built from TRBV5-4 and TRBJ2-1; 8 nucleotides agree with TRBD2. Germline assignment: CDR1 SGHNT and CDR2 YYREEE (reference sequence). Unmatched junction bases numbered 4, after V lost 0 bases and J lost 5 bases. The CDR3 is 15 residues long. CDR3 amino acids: CASSLDGGAHNEQFF. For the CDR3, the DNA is TGTGCCAGCAGCTTGGACGGGGGGGCCCACAATGAGCAGTTCTTC.

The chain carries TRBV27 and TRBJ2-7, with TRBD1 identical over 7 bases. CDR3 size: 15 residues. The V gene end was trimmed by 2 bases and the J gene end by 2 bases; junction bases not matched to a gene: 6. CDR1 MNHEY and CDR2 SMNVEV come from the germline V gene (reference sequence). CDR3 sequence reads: CASSLSVGTAYEQYF. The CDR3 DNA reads TGTGCCAGCAGTTTAAGCGTCGGGACAGCCTACGAGCAGTACTTC.

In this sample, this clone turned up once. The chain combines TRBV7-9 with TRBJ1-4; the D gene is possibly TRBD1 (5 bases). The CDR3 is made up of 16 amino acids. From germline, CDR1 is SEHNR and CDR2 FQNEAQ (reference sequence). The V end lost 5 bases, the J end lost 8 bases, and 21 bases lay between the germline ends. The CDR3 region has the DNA TGTGCCAGCAGCAACTCTAACAGGAAAGGGCCAGAAAAACTGTTTTTT. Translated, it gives CASSNSNRKGPEKLFF.

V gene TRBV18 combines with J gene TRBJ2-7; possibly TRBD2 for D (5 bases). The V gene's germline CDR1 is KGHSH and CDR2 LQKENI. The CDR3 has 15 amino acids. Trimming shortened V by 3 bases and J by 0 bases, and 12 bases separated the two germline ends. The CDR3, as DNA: TGTGCCAGCTCACCTCGGGATCTGAGCTCCTACGAGCAGTACTTC. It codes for CASSPRDLSSYEQYF. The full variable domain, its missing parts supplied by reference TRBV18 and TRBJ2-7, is NAGVMQNPRHLVRRRGQEARLRCSPMKGHSHVYWYRQLPEEGLKFMVYLQKENIIDESGMPKERFSAEFPKEGPSILRIQQVVRGDSAAYFCASSPRDLSSYEQYFGPGTRLTVT.

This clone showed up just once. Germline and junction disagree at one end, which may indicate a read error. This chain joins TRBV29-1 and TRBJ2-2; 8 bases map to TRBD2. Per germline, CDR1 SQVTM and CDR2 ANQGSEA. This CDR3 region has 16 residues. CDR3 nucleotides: TGCAGCGTCCGAGGTCGAGAGCGGGAGAACACCGGGGAGCCGTTTTTT. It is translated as CSVRGRERENTGEPFF.

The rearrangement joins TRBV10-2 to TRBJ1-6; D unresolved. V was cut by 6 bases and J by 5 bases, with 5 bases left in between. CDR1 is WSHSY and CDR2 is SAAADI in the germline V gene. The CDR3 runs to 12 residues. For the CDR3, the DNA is TGCGCCAGCAGGAGAGATAATTCACCCCTCCACTTT. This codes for CASRRDNSPLHF.

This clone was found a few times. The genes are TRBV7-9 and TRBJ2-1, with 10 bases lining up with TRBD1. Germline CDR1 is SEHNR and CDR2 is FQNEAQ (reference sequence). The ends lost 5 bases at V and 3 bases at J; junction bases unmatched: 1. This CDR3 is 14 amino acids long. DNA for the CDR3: TGTGCCAGCAGCCGGGACAGGGGCTACAATGAGCAGTTCTTC. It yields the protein CASSRDRGYNEQFF.

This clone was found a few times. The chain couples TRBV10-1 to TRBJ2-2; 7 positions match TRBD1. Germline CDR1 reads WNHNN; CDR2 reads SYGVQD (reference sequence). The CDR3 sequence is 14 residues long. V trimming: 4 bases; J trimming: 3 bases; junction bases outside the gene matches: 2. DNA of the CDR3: TGCGCCAGCAGTGGACAGGGCTACACCGGGGAGCTGTTTTTT. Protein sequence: CASSGQGYTGELFF.